A single sample gave rise to the 5 T cell receptor beta chains below, sequenced in a study of response to subunit inactivated influenza vaccine. TCRdb analysed the RT-PCR reads with MiXCR anew, one entry per CDR3 protein. The table includes about 540,000 distinct CDR3 sequences, approximately 24% detected once. This sample was also put to use in a study of T cells expressing NK-cell markers. In that study: UMIs accompanied the 5'RACE template switching by which TCR beta cDNA was made.

This sample comprised CD4+ T cells sorted from PBMCs, obtained 11 to 12 days after vaccination. Every receptor here comes from a man aged 50 to 59 who received an inactivated influenza vaccine.

The gene calls are TRBV5-1 and TRBJ2-2, with a weak D call TRBD1 (6 bases). Trimming cost V 5 bases and J 7 bases, with 24 bases left between them. The CDR3 is made up of 17 amino acids. Per the germline V gene, CDR1 is SGHRS and CDR2 is YFSETQ. The CDR3 is CASRASGTPHLGGELFF. As DNA, the CDR3 is TGCGCCAGCAGGGCATCCGGGACACCCCACTTAGGCGGGGAGCTGTTTTTT. Using reference TRBV5-1 and TRBJ2-2 for the parts outside the CDR3, the full variable domain is KAGVTQTPRYLIKTRGQQVTLSCSPISGHRSVSWYQQTPGQGLQFLFEYFSETQRNKGNFPGRFSGRQFSNSRSEMNVSTLELGDSALYLCASRASGTPHLGGELFFGEGSRLTVL.

The chain joins TRBV12-3 or TRBV12-4 to TRBJ2-1; 10 nucleotides line up with TRBD2. J lost 3 bases, V lost 6 bases, and 14 bases had no gene match. The CDR3 contains 18 residues. CDR3 nucleotides: TGTGCCAGCAGGACCGGGACTAGCGCGTTCAGAGGCTACAATGAGCAGTTCTTC. Translated, it gives CASRTGTSAFRGYNEQFF.

The genes are TRBV3-1 and TRBJ2-7; 9 bases are shared with TRBD2. Germline CDR1 and CDR2: LGHDT and YNNKEL (reference sequence). The CDR3 covers 15 residues. Trimming removed 1 base from V and 6 bases from J; junction bases left unmatched: 7. For the CDR3, the DNA is TGTGCCAGCAGCCAAGGCGGGAGGGCCTTCGGCGAGCAGTACTTC. Its protein is CASSQGGRAFGEQYF.

This clonotype has more than one count but fewer than ten. The chain recombines TRBV2 with TRBJ1-5, with TRBD1 matching 8 bases. Germline CDR1 SNHLY, CDR2 FYNNEI. V dropped 6 bases and J dropped 7; count of bases not matched to a gene: 11. This CDR3 has 15 amino acids. The CDR3 here is CASRDRGQGGQPQHF. DNA for the CDR3: TGTGCCAGCAGGGACCGAGGACAGGGCGGCCAGCCCCAGCATTTT.

In this sample, this clonotype turned up many times. This chain links TRBV30 with TRBJ2-2, with 7 bases that match TRBD1. Germline CDR1 GTSNPN, CDR2 SVGIG (reference sequence). The length of the CDR3 is 13 residues. With V trimmed by 5 bases and J by 0 bases, 0 bases remained unmatched. CDR3 coding DNA: TGTGCCTGGGGGACAGCGAACACCGGGGAGCTGTTTTTT. It yields the protein CAWGTANTGELFF.